The clone carrying this TCR beta chain was counted a few times. The antigen remains unidentified. Method: immunoSEQ multiplex PCR; TCRdb's copy keeps in-frame clones and lacks some. The table records 130,000 to 150,000 clones, roughly 93% of them present only once. Germline CDR1 reads MNHEY; CDR2 reads SVGAGI. V shed 2 bases and J shed 10 bases, with 12 bases lying between them. The CDR3 runs 14 residues. These data belong to a study of T cell responses to AZD1222 COVID-19 vaccine. Study-level results: Close to half of spike-specific TCRs reportedly recognize unmutated variant regions. Repertoire collection took place solely once the T cell response had peaked. Donor demographics were predominantly white British with a female majority; clonal diversity may be underestimated. Dominant CD4 TCR responses targeted spike regions 160-218 and 743-854.

V usage is TRBV6-5 and J usage is TRBJ1-6; D gene unclear. The TCR comes from an adult who had recovered from COVID-19. Here the sequenced sample was peripheral blood, taken after recovery from COVID-19. The CDR3 reads CASSYAWERSPLHF. The CDR3, as DNA: TGTGCCAGCAGTTACGCGTGGGAGAGGTCACCCCTCCACTTT.